Below are 6 T cell receptor beta chains sequenced from a single sample in a study of cytomegalovirus exposure and HLA in healthy donors. PCR used 60 Vbeta primers and 13 Jbeta primers. Profiling relied on immunoSEQ multiplex PCR, and the TCRdb table lists in-frame clones only, not all of them. Here the sample spans some 56,000 clones, 75% to 85% being singletons. Sequencing was performed on PBMCs. The source of these receptors is a human donor in good health.

The rearrangement uses TRBV11-1 and TRBJ2-7; TRBD2 aligns across 9 bases. The CDR3 loop spans 16 amino acids. Germline V CDR1 and CDR2: SGHAT, FQDESV (reference sequence). The ends lost 3 bases at V and 1 base at J; junction bases unmatched: 7. CDR3 residues: CASSFGGRAGSYEQYF. The CDR3 DNA sequence: TGTGCCAGCAGCTTCGGCGGGAGGGCCGGATCCTACGAGCAGTACTTC.

This sequence joins TRBV7-2 and TRBJ2-1, with TRBD2 matching 8 bases. The trim removed 5 bases at V and 3 bases at J, leaving 6 bases unmatched. Looked up from germline, CDR1 is SGHTA and CDR2 is FQGNSA. This CDR3 contains 15 residues. In nucleotides, the CDR3 is TGTGCCAGCAGCCGTACAGGGACTAGCTACAATGAGCAGTTCTTC. This translates into CASSRTGTSYNEQFF.

V is TRBV9 and J is TRBJ2-5; D remains ambiguous. CDR1 and CDR2 (germline): SGDLS, YYNGEE. V was clipped by 3 bases and J by 2 bases, with 5 bases between them. The length of the CDR3 is 12 residues. The CDR3: CASSAGQETQYF. CDR3 in DNA: TGTGCCAGCAGCGCGGGTCAAGAGACCCAGTACTTC.

This chain connects TRBV4-3 to TRBJ2-7; TRBD1 matches at 10 bases. Germline V CDR1 and CDR2: LGHNA, YSLEER. The CDR3 extends over 16 amino acids. The J segment lost 0 bases and the V segment lost 2 bases, leaving 4 bases of the junction unmatched. CDR3 region: CASSQLRTGGSYEQYF. Written as DNA, the CDR3 is TGCGCCAGCAGCCAACTGAGGACAGGGGGCTCCTACGAGCAGTACTTC.

The V and J genes are TRBV4-3 and TRBJ2-2, with 8 bases fitting TRBD1. This CDR3 region has 16 residues. With 4 bases clipped from V and 3 bases from J, the junction kept 7 bases outside the gene matches. Germline CDR1 LGHNA, CDR2 YSLEER. Written as DNA, the CDR3 is TGCGCCAGCAGCCGGCTGACAGGGGAGTACACCGGGGAGCTGTTTTTT. Translating gives CASSRLTGEYTGELFF.

The V call is TRBV4-2, the J call TRBJ2-2; 11 nucleotides match TRBD2. Germline CDR1 reads LGHNA; CDR2 reads YNFKEQ. This CDR3 is built from 18 residues. J lost 1 base, V lost 1 base, and 5 bases had no gene match. The CDR3: CASSQVGSGGGNTGELFF. As DNA, the CDR3 is TGTGCCAGCAGCCAAGTGGGTAGCGGGGGGGGGAACACCGGGGAGCTGTTTTTT.